This T cell receptor beta chain was identified in a study of OX40 agonist ivuxolimab in advanced cancers. Per the germline V gene, CDR1 is MNHEY and CDR2 is SVGAGI. V shed 4 bases and J 5 bases; nucleotides not matched to a gene: 14. The CDR3 sequence is 16 residues long. TCRdb's table, derived via immunoSEQ multiplex PCR, lists solely in-frame clones and lacks some. The sample carries 65,000 to 70,000 clones, roughly 87% recorded once. Study-wide findings and caveats: The study found among the lowest clonal expansion in partial responders at 0.1-3.0 mg/kg. Clonal expansion by week 6 occurred in CD4+ and CD8+ blood T cells (at 0.1 to 3.0 mg/kg). Averaging showed that CD8+ T cells had more expanded clones than CD4+ did. Low normalized T-cell clonal expansion also characterized some of the nonresponders.

Comment on this clone: What it binds is not known.

This clonotype was sampled from an adult with an advanced solid tumor such as melanoma, head and neck, liver or kidney cancer. The sequencing used CD4+ or CD8+ T cells sorted from blood, collected in a trial of the OX40 agonist ivuxolimab. J is TRBJ2-7 and V is TRBV6-5; 7 nucleotides line up with TRBD2. CDR3 sequence (DNA): TGTGCCAGCAGTTGGGGACGCAGCGGGATAAGCCACGAGCAGTACTTC. Amino acid sequence: CASSWGRSGISHEQYF.